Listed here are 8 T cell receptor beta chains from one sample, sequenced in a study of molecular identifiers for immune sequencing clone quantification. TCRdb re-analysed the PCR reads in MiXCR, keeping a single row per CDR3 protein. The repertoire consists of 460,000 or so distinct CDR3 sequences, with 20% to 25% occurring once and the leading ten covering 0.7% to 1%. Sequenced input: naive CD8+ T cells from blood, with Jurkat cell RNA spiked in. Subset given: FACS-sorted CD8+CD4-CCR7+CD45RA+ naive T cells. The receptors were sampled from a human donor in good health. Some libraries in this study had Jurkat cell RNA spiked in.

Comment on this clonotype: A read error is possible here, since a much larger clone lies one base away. This CDR3 is CASGQGQGRSYEQYF. For the CDR3, the DNA is TGCGCCAGCGGCCAGGGACAGGGCCGCTCCTACGAGCAGTACTTC. The rearrangement joins TRBV4-1 to TRBJ2-7; 9 nucleotides match TRBD1. The CDR3 totals 15 residues. Germline-derived CDR1 and CDR2 are MGHRA and YSYEKL.

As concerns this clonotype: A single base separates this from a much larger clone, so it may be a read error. CDR3 in amino acids: CAGSQFSDTQYF. The CDR3, as DNA: TGTGCCGGCAGCCAATTTAGTGATACGCAGTATTTT. The J gene is TRBJ2-3, the V gene TRBV4-2; D is undetermined. Germline assignment: CDR1 LGHNA and CDR2 YNFKEQ. The CDR3 spans 12 residues.

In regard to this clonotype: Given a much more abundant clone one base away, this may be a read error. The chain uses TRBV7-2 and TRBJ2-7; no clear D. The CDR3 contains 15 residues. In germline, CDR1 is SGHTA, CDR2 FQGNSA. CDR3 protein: CASSQGPASPIEQCF. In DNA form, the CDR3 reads TGTGCCAGCTCACAAGGCCCAGCATCGCCTATTGAGCAGTGCTTC.

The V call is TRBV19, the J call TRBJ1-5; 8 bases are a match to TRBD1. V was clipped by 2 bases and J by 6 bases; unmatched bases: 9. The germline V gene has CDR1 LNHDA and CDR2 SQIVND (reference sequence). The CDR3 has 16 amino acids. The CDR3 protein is CASSISTRGLGQPQHF. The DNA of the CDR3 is TGTGCCAGTAGTATATCCACCAGGGGGCTAGGTCAGCCCCAGCATTTT.

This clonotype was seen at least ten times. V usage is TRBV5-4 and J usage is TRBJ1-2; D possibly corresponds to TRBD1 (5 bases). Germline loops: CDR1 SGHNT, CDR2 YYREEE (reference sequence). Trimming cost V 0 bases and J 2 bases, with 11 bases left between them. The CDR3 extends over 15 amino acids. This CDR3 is CASSLEEGLNYGYTF. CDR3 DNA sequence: TGTGCCAGCAGCTTGGAAGAGGGGCTAAACTATGGCTACACCTTC.

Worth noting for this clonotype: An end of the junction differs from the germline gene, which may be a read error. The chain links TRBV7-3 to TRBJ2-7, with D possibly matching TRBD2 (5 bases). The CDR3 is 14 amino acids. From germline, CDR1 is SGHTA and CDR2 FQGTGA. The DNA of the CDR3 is TGTGCCGGCAGCTTCTTCGTCCCCGGGAACGAGCAGTACTTC. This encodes CAGSFFVPGNEQYF. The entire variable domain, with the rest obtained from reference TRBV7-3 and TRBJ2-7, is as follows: GAGVSQTPSNKVTEKGKYVELRCDPISGHTALYWYRQSLGQGPEFLIYFQGTGAADDSGLPNDRFFAVRPEGSVSTLKIQRTERGDSAVYLCAGSFFVPGNEQYFGPGTRLTVT.

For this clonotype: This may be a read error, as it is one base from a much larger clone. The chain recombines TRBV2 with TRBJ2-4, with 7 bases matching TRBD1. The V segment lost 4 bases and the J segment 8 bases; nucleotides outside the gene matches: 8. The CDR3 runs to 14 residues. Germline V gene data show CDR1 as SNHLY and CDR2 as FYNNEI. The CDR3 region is CASSGGTDKDIQYF. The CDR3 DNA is TGTGCCAGCAGTGGGGGGACAGATAAAGACATTCAGTACTTC.

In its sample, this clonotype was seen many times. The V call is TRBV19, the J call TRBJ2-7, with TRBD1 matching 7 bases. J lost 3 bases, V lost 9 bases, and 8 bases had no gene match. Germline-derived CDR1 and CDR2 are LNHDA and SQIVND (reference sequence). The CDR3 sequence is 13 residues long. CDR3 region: CASSPGTDYEQYF. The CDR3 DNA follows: TGTGCCAGCAGTCCCGGGACAGACTACGAGCAGTACTTC.